This record covers a single T cell receptor (beta chain). The antigen is unknown. Per germline, CDR1 MGHRA and CDR2 YSYEKL. Trimming took 0 bases from V and 7 from J; bases not matched to a gene: 15. The CDR3 covers 18 residues. The entry originates in a study of shared clonotypes between healthy human individuals. Regarding the study as a whole: Memory subsets generally showed smaller estimated richness than naive subsets did. Depth of sequencing was expected to influence donor clonotype sharing.

Under the authors' procedure: Quality scores were absent from the junction-only immunoSEQ sequences, so filtering differed. This table comes from immunoSEQ multiplex PCR, and its TCRdb copy is limited to in-frame clones, with some not included. V and J calls and clone size are copied from that table; D and trimming were computed from the DNA. The table records about 600,000 clones, approximately 97% of them present only once. Only Caucasian adults living in Nashville, Tennessee served as donors. This receptor was identified in a woman aged 25 to 39 in good health. The genes are TRBV4-1 and TRBJ2-4, with 7 bases identical to TRBD2. What was sequenced was naive CD4+ T cells sorted from blood. Subset indicated: CD45RA+ positively selected. CDR3 region: CASSQDWRGGARKNIQYF. The CDR3 nucleotides are TGCGCCAGCAGCCAAGATTGGAGGGGAGGGGCCCGGAAGAACATTCAGTACTTC.